This T cell receptor beta chain comes out of a study of cytomegalovirus exposure and HLA in healthy donors. General study points: Earlier results showed most TCR beta V segments being productive about 87% or about 30% of the time.

Only a few counts were recorded for this clone. The antigen is unknown. PCR was performed using 60 Vbeta and 13 Jbeta primers. Measured with immunoSEQ multiplex PCR; TCRdb has only the in-frame clones, and not every one. The data contain fewer than 200,000 clones, less than 85% of them singletons. Germline V gives CDR1 SGDLS, CDR2 YYNGEE. The CDR3 contains 16 residues. V was shortened by 0 bases and J by 0 bases, with 11 bases between the two germline ends. The source of this sequence is a boy younger than 18 in good health and CMV-seronegative. The chain joins TRBV9 to TRBJ2-3; D call uncertain. Sequencing input: PBMCs. CDR3 protein: CASSVGPRRSTDTQYF. The CDR3 DNA reads as TGTGCCAGCAGCGTAGGTCCGCGGCGGAGCACAGATACGCAGTATTTT.